The 20 T cell receptor beta chains below were found in one sample sequenced in a study of post-analysis software for immune sequencing data. The TCR beta cDNA libraries carried unique molecular identifiers. TCRdb analysed the PCR reads with MiXCR anew, one entry per CDR3 protein. The sample consists of hundreds of thousands of distinct CDR3 sequences, roughly 50% of them appearing once. General observations from the study: Controls showed lower frequencies than patients for a few TRBV segments, and TRBV5-6, TRBV5-1 and TRBV20-1 were among these.

Their specific antigens are unknown. Material: blood. The receptors originated from a girl aged 5-17 years with multiple sclerosis.

The table lists this clonotype with a few counts. The CDR3 DNA reads as TGTGCCAGCAGCCCACCGGGGGTAGCGGGGGGGCAATTCTACGAGCAGTACTTC. This translates into CASSPPGVAGGQFYEQYF. The rearrangement uses TRBV7-9 and TRBJ2-7; 11 bases are a match to TRBD2. The CDR3 contains 18 residues. Per germline, CDR1 SEHNR and CDR2 FQNEAQ (reference sequence). Losses at the gene ends were 5 bases for V and 3 bases for J; bases not matched to a gene: 15.

This chain joins TRBV11-3 and TRBJ2-7; D perhaps matches TRBD1 (6 bases). Trimming took off 4 bases at V and 7 bases at J, with 20 bases between the two ends. From germline, CDR1 is SGHNT and CDR2 YENEEA. The CDR3 covers 15 residues. The CDR3 reads CASSSGAEPRGEQYF. DNA of the CDR3: TGTGCCAGCAGCTCAGGGGCCGAACCCCGCGGGGAGCAGTACTTC.

The CDR3 sequence is CASTLLSGRTISGANVLTF. The CDR3 DNA follows: TGTGCCAGCACCTTGTTATCTGGACGGACCATCTCTGGGGCCAACGTCCTGACTTTC. The chain has TRBV7-9 and TRBJ2-6; D is unclear. Germline lookup yields CDR1 SEHNR and CDR2 FQNEAQ (reference sequence). V was cut by 7 bases and J by 0 bases, with 22 bases left in between. There are 19 residues in the CDR3.

This clonotype has only a few counts. The V call is TRBV20-1, the J call TRBJ1-1; D remains unclear. Trimming cost V 3 bases and J 7 bases, with 9 bases left between them. The CDR3 length is 11 residues. Germline V lookup: CDR1 DFQATT, CDR2 SNEGSKA (reference sequence). The CDR3 DNA is TGCAGTGCTAGTCCCCGGAGTGAAGCTTTCTTT. This sequence encodes CSASPRSEAFF.

This clonotype has only a few counts. CDR3 residues: CSVERGLGYGYTF. The CDR3 bases are TGCAGCGTTGAACGGGGGCTTGGCTATGGCTACACCTTC. The V and J genes are TRBV29-1 and TRBJ1-2; possibly TRBD1 for D (6 bases). The CDR3 consists of 13 residues. The V end lost 2 bases, the J end lost 4 bases, and 11 bases lay between the germline ends. The V gene's germline CDR1 is SQVTM and CDR2 ANQGSEA.

The V and J genes are TRBV12-5 and TRBJ2-4; TRBD1 is a possible D gene (5 bases). The J call may not be correct, given that the DNA end is closer to TRBJ2-7. Germline values: CDR1 LGHNT, CDR2 FRNRAP. The CDR3 contains 13 residues. The CDR3 nucleotides read TGTGCTAGTGGTCCCCCTGACAGCTACGAGCAGTACTTC. Protein sequence: CASGPPDSYEQYF.

The rearrangement joins TRBV7-9 to TRBJ2-5, with D perhaps given as TRBD1 or TRBD2 (6 bases each). The J call may be wrong; the DNA end is better matched by TRBJ2-7. The CDR3 is 14 amino acids. Germline assignment: CDR1 SEHNR and CDR2 FQNEAQ (reference sequence). CDR3 DNA sequence: TGTGCCAGCAGCGCTATAAGGGGGGCGGACGAGCAGTACTTC. It yields the protein CASSAIRGADEQYF.

This clonotype was counted only a few times. The chain has TRBV10-3 and TRBJ2-1; D may correspond to TRBD1 or TRBD2 (5 bases each). Germline CDR1 and CDR2: ENHRY and SYGVKD. This CDR3 region has 14 residues. V was clipped by 6 bases and J by 0 bases, with 9 bases between them. CDR3 in DNA: TGTGCCATCAGGGGGACGGACTCCTACAATGAGCAGTTCTTC. This encodes CAIRGTDSYNEQFF.

This chain joins TRBV7-2 and TRBJ1-2; 9 nucleotides line up with TRBD1. V trimming: 5 bases; J trimming: 4 bases; junction bases outside the gene matches: 5. This CDR3 has 14 amino acids. CDR1 is SGHTA and CDR2 is FQGNSA in the germline V gene. CDR3 region: CASSRTGDGYGYTF. The CDR3 nucleotides read TGTGCCAGCAGCCGGACAGGGGATGGCTATGGCTACACCTTC.

V usage is TRBV20-1 and J usage is TRBJ1-2; TRBD1 agrees at 7 bases. This CDR3 is built from 15 residues. After removal of 5 bases from V and 4 bases from J, the junction contained 13 bases not matched to a gene. Germline-derived CDR1 and CDR2 are DFQATT and SNEGSKA (reference sequence). The CDR3 sequence is CSARLGDSNPYGYTF. The CDR3 DNA is TGCAGTGCTCGACTGGGGGACAGTAATCCCTATGGCTACACCTTC.

The chain uses TRBV12-5 and TRBJ2-1; D unresolved. Germline V CDR1 and CDR2: LGHNT, FRNRAP. The CDR3 is made up of 14 amino acids. The V end lost 0 bases, the J end lost 3 bases, and 6 bases lay between the germline ends. Here the CDR3 DNA reads TGTGCTAGTGGTTTGGTACCCAGCTACAATGAGCAGTTCTTC. This encodes CASGLVPSYNEQFF.

The chain recombines TRBV6-1 with TRBJ2-7; TRBD1 matches 7 bases. J lost 3 bases, V lost 0 bases, and 5 bases had no gene match. The CDR3 runs 15 residues. The germline gives CDR1 MNHNS, CDR2 SASEGT. CDR3 nucleotide sequence: TGTGCCAGCAGTGAAGCAGACAGGGAGATCTACGAGCAGTACTTC. Translating it yields CASSEADREIYEQYF.

V and J are TRBV20-1 and TRBJ2-1; a weak D match, TRBD2 (5 bases). This CDR3 is built from 13 residues. Germline V CDR1 and CDR2: DFQATT, SNEGSKA (reference sequence). With 6 bases removed from V and 0 bases from J, the gap between germline ends came to 9 bases. CDR3 DNA sequence: TGCAGTGCGGACTTGCGCTCCTACAATGAGCAGTTCTTC. This gives the protein CSADLRSYNEQFF.

This chain links TRBV20-1 with TRBJ1-2; the D gene is possibly TRBD1 (6 bases). Trimming took 1 base from V and 5 from J, leaving 11 bases between them. Germline V gives CDR1 DFQATT, CDR2 SNEGSKA (reference sequence). There are 13 residues in the CDR3. CDR3 in amino acids: CSARATGGYGYTF. CDR3 DNA sequence: TGCAGTGCTAGAGCGACAGGAGGATATGGCTACACCTTC.

A word on this clonotype: A junction end diverges from the germline sequence, so it may reflect a read error. The chain uses TRBV3-1 and TRBJ1-2; D is possibly TRBD1 (6 bases). Germline assignment: CDR1 LGHDT and CDR2 YNNKEL (reference sequence). CDR3 length: 15 residues. In DNA form, the CDR3 reads TGTGCCAGCAGCCAAGTAGGACAGCCCGAAGATGGTTACACCTTC. As protein: CASSQVGQPEDGYTF.

The genes are TRBV14 and TRBJ2-7; 7 bases are a match to TRBD2. This CDR3 contains 15 residues. Germline V gives CDR1 SGHDN, CDR2 FVKESK. After removal of 0 bases from V and 0 bases from J, the junction contained 2 bases not matched to a gene. The CDR3 region is CASSQEGTNSYEQYF. The CDR3 region has the DNA TGTGCCAGCAGCCAAGAGGGGACTAACTCCTACGAGCAGTACTTC.

This clonotype has more than one count but fewer than ten. The chain recombines TRBV4-1 with TRBJ2-7, with 8 bases identical to TRBD2. CDR3 length: 15 amino acids. Germline V gives CDR1 MGHRA, CDR2 YSYEKL. The V segment lost 1 base and the J segment 4 bases; nucleotides outside the gene matches: 6. CDR3 in DNA: TGCGCCAGCAGCCAAGGGGACGGGGGGGTATACGAGCAGTACTTC. Translating it yields CASSQGDGGVYEQYF.

The chain couples TRBV6-5 to TRBJ2-1, with D tentatively TRBD2 (6 bases). The CDR3 totals 16 residues. With 3 bases removed from V and 9 bases from J, the gap between germline ends came to 21 bases. Germline-derived CDR1 and CDR2 are MNHEY and SVGAGI. DNA of the CDR3: TGTGCCAGCAGTTATGGCCCCAAAGACCGGAGGGGTGAGCAGTTCTTC. It specifies CASSYGPKDRRGEQFF.

The chain is built from TRBV20-1 and TRBJ2-1; TRBD2 matches 10 bases. The germline gives CDR1 DFQATT, CDR2 SNEGSKA (reference sequence). This CDR3 contains 16 residues. Losses at the gene ends were 3 bases for V and 6 bases for J; bases not matched to a gene: 11. CDR3 protein: CSASLAGVGMSNEQFF. CDR3 bases: TGCAGTGCTAGCCTAGCGGGAGTGGGGATGAGCAATGAGCAGTTCTTC.

The chain joins TRBV5-1 to TRBJ2-5, with 9 positions matching TRBD1. Judging by the DNA end, TRBJ2-7 fits better; the J call may be wrong. The CDR3 has 14 amino acids. Germline CDR1 reads SGHRS; CDR2 reads YFSETQ. The CDR3 reads CASTRGQGPYEQYF. The CDR3 nucleotides read TGCGCCAGCACACGGGGACAGGGCCCCTACGAGCAGTACTTC.